This entry lists 30 T cell receptor beta chains sequenced from one sample in a study of blood T cell repertoires in COVID-19. Sequencing was performed with immunoSEQ multiplex PCR; in TCRdb, only in-frame clones are kept and a portion is missing. Altogether 120,000 to 150,000 clones are present, roughly 90% being singletons, with the ten largest covering about 2.3%. Specimen: peripheral blood. Receptor source: a human donor in a cohort sampled during active COVID-19.

The chain recombines TRBV7-6 with TRBJ1-6, with D maybe TRBD1 (5 bases). Trimming took 2 bases from V and 5 from J, leaving 7 bases between them. Germline V gives CDR1 SGHVS, CDR2 FNYEAQ. CDR3 length equals 14 residues. The CDR3 region is CASSLTTDNSPLHF. Here the CDR3 DNA reads TGTGCCAGCAGCTTAACGACAGATAATTCACCCCTCCACTTT.

This chain links TRBV5-1 with TRBJ2-5; 11 bases line up with TRBD2. The J segment lost 1 base and the V segment lost 3 bases, leaving 5 bases of the junction unmatched. Germline lookup yields CDR1 SGHRS and CDR2 YFSETQ. There are 16 residues in the CDR3. The DNA of the CDR3 is TGCGCCAGCAGCTCCACTAGCGGGGGCCGCCAAGAGACCCAGTACTTC. Its protein is CASSSTSGGRQETQYF.

The J gene is TRBJ1-1, the V gene TRBV28; D gene unclear. The CDR3 extends over 14 amino acids. CDR1 is MDHEN, CDR2 SYDVKM, per germline. V lost 6 bases and J 0 bases, leaving 11 bases between the germline ends. The CDR3 region is CASRSPTVNTEAFF. DNA of the CDR3: TGTGCCAGCAGATCCCCCACGGTGAACACTGAAGCTTTCTTT.

The V call is TRBV12-5, the J call TRBJ2-1; D unclear. Germline lookup yields CDR1 LGHNT and CDR2 FRNRAP. The CDR3 sequence is 13 residues long. Trimming removed 2 bases at V and 9 bases at J, with 11 bases between. The CDR3 bases are TGTGCTAGTGGTTTGACTCGTAGCAGTGAGCAGTTCTTC. Residues: CASGLTRSSEQFF.

The V gene is TRBV20-1, the J gene TRBJ1-1, with a tentative D call TRBD1 (6 bases). Germline CDR1 and CDR2: DFQATT and SNEGSKA (reference sequence). Trimming cost V 3 bases and J 3 bases, with 17 bases left between them. The CDR3 runs to 15 residues. CDR3 protein: CSASIGGQQYTEAFF. In DNA form, the CDR3 reads TGCAGTGCTAGTATAGGGGGTCAGCAGTACACTGAAGCTTTCTTT.

The rearrangement joins TRBV27 to TRBJ1-2, with D maybe TRBD1 (6 bases). V lost 4 bases and J 5 bases, leaving 23 bases between the germline ends. There are 17 residues in the CDR3. The germline V gene encodes CDR1 MNHEY and CDR2 SMNVEV (reference sequence). CDR3 bases: TGTGCCAGCAGTTCCTGGACAGCGCTTACCGGGAAATATGGCTACACCTTC. It yields the protein CASSSWTALTGKYGYTF.

The chain joins TRBV5-4 to TRBJ2-7; 7 bases are a match to TRBD2. V dropped 0 bases and J dropped 6; count of bases not matched to a gene: 0. In germline, CDR1 is SGHNT, CDR2 YYREEE (reference sequence). The CDR3 runs 12 residues. DNA of the CDR3: TGTGCCAGCAGCTTGGCGGGGGGCGAGCAGTACTTC. This codes for CASSLAGGEQYF.

This clone has a single count. This sequence joins TRBV6-4 and TRBJ2-1, with 8 bases fitting TRBD1. Trimming cost V 6 bases and J 8 bases; bases outside gene matches: 6. This CDR3 contains 13 residues. Per germline, CDR1 MRHNA and CDR2 SNTAGT. In DNA form, the CDR3 reads TGTGCCAGCAGAAGACAGGGGAATCATGAGCAGTTCTTC. Translated, it gives CASRRQGNHEQFF.

The count of this clone is one. Within the sample, other DNA sequences also encode this same CDR3. The rearrangement links TRBV11-2 to TRBJ1-1; D is unresolved. The CDR3 is 13 amino acids. Trimming took 0 bases from V and 3 from J, leaving 5 bases between them. Germline V lookup: CDR1 SGHAT, CDR2 FQNNGV. This CDR3 reads CASSLDRDTEAFF. The CDR3 nucleotides are TGTGCCAGCAGCTTAGATCGGGACACTGAAGCTTTCTTT.

The CDR3: CASSQTGLAVRRGETQYF. CDR3 nucleotide sequence: TGTGCCAGCAGCCAAACCGGGCTAGCGGTTAGGCGTGGGGAGACCCAGTACTTC. The rearrangement joins TRBV14 to TRBJ2-5; TRBD2 matches at 7 bases. From germline, CDR1 is SGHDN and CDR2 FVKESK. CDR3 length: 18 residues. The J segment lost 5 bases and the V segment lost 2 bases, leaving 17 bases of the junction unmatched. The full variable domain, in which reference TRBV14 and TRBJ2-5 provide the parts outside the CDR3, is EAGVTQFPSHSVIEKGQTVTLRCDPISGHDNLYWYRRVMGKEIKFLLHFVKESKQDESGMPNNRFLAERTGGTYSTLKVQPAELEDSGVYFCASSQTGLAVRRGETQYFGPGTRLLVL.

This chain links TRBV6-5 with TRBJ2-6; no reliable D call. This CDR3 is built from 15 residues. Trimming shortened V by 5 bases and J by 0 bases, and 8 bases separated the two germline ends. Germline lookup yields CDR1 MNHEY and CDR2 SVGAGI. CDR3 bases: TGTGCCAGCAGTCTCTCCTACTCTGGGGCCAACGTCCTGACTTTC. Amino acid sequence: CASSLSYSGANVLTF.

The V and J genes are TRBV7-2 and TRBJ2-1; 13 bases are a match to TRBD2. This CDR3 has 15 residues. Germline lookup yields CDR1 SGHTA and CDR2 FQGNSA. The V segment lost 5 bases and the J segment 6 bases; nucleotides outside the gene matches: 4. CDR3 bases: TGTGCCAGCAGCGTAACTAGCGGGAGGGCCAATGAGCAGTTCTTC. It yields the protein CASSVTSGRANEQFF.

This chain uses TRBV21-1 with TRBJ2-7; the table gives TRBD1 as D, unverified against the DNA. TRBV21-1 is a recognized pseudogene. The CDR3 has 18 residues. The CDR3 loop reads CASGPGQGATLPTYEQYF. CDR3 bases: TGTGCCAGCGGGCCGGGACAGGGGGCTACTCTCCCTACCTACGAGCAGTACTTC.

The count of this clone is one. V is TRBV27 and J is TRBJ1-1; 7 bases line up with TRBD1. Germline CDR1 MNHEY, CDR2 SMNVEV (reference sequence). This CDR3 has 14 amino acids. After removal of 5 bases from V and 6 bases from J, the junction contained 9 bases not matched to a gene. CDR3 nucleotides: TGTGCCAGCAGTGAAGCAGGGGGTCTTCCTGAAGCTTTCTTT. Its protein is CASSEAGGLPEAFF.

This clone has a single count. CDR3 in DNA: TGTGCCAGCAGCGTCAGACAGGGAGGTCTGGAGACCCAGTACTTC. Its protein is CASSVRQGGLETQYF. The chain combines TRBV9 with TRBJ2-5; D perhaps matches TRBD1 (7 bases). The CDR3 consists of 15 residues. Germline V gene data show CDR1 as SGDLS and CDR2 as YYNGEE. Trimming shortened V by 2 bases and J by 5 bases, and 16 bases separated the two germline ends.

The chain employs TRBV14 and TRBJ1-3, with 7 positions matching TRBD1. Germline V lookup: CDR1 SGHDN, CDR2 FVKESK. V lost 0 bases, J lost 8 bases, and 13 bases stayed unmatched. CDR3 length: 17 residues. The CDR3, as DNA: TGTGCCAGCAGCCAAGATGTAGGGGACAGTTCGCCGGACACCATATATTTT. This sequence encodes CASSQDVGDSSPDTIYF.

J is TRBJ2-5 and V is TRBV5-6; maybe TRBD2 (5 bases). Germline loops: CDR1 SGHDT, CDR2 YYEEEE. CDR3 length: 15 residues. Trimming removed 4 bases at V and 6 bases at J, with 19 bases between. Written as DNA, the CDR3 is TGTGCCAGCAGCCCCATAGAGCGGAATATAAAGACCCAGTACTTC. Encoded protein: CASSPIERNIKTQYF.

The gene calls are TRBV11-2 and TRBJ2-5; D perhaps matches TRBD1 (6 bases). The CDR3 covers 14 residues. Germline values: CDR1 SGHAT, CDR2 FQNNGV. V lost 3 bases, J lost 4 bases, and 12 bases lay in between. The chain's CDR3 is CASSFSGAGETQYF. In DNA form, the CDR3 reads TGTGCCAGCAGCTTTTCAGGGGCTGGAGAGACCCAGTACTTC. The whole variable domain, remainder taken from reference TRBV11-2 and TRBJ2-5, is EAGVAQSPRYKIIEKRQSVAFWCNPISGHATLYWYQQILGQGPKLLIQFQNNGVVDDSQLPKDRFSAERLKGVDSTLKIQPAKLEDSAVYLCASSFSGAGETQYFGPGTRLLVL.

The chain carries TRBV5-1 and TRBJ2-3; D gene uncertain. The germline gives CDR1 SGHRS, CDR2 YFSETQ. Trimming shortened V by 1 base and J by 1 base, and 13 bases separated the two germline ends. The CDR3 covers 16 residues. The CDR3 is CASSLLPGSRTDTQYF. DNA for the CDR3: TGCGCCAGCAGCTTGCTTCCAGGTTCTCGCACAGATACGCAGTATTTT.

V is TRBV18 and J is TRBJ1-4; a possible D gene is TRBD1 (6 bases). Trimming cost V 4 bases and J 3 bases, with 6 bases left between them. This CDR3 spans 13 amino acids. The germline CDR1 and CDR2 sequences are KGHSH and LQKENI. The CDR3: CASSQGANEKLFF. The CDR3 DNA is TGTGCCAGCTCACAGGGGGCTAATGAAAAACTGTTTTTT.

The chain carries TRBV19 and TRBJ2-1, with D maybe TRBD1 (6 bases). The CDR3 loop spans 15 amino acids. Germline V gives CDR1 LNHDA, CDR2 SQIVND (reference sequence). The V gene lost 1 base and the J gene lost 2 bases, with 9 bases spanning the gap. The CDR3, as DNA: TGTGCCAGTAGTATAGTAACAGGGCCCTACAATGAGCAGTTCTTC. Translated, it gives CASSIVTGPYNEQFF.

V is TRBV27 and J is TRBJ2-3, with a tentative D call TRBD2 (5 bases). The CDR3 covers 15 residues. V lost 2 bases and J lost 4, with 13 bases in between. Germline loops: CDR1 MNHEY, CDR2 SMNVEV (reference sequence). The CDR3 coding sequence is TGTGCCAGCAGTTTAAATCGGGGTTCAGCAGATACGCAGTATTTT. It translates to CASSLNRGSADTQYF.

This clone was detected only a few times. V is TRBV7-8 and J is TRBJ1-6; TRBD1 matches at 9 bases. Per germline, CDR1 SGHVS and CDR2 FQNEAQ. The CDR3 extends over 14 amino acids. V dropped 4 bases and J dropped 6; count of bases not matched to a gene: 1. The CDR3 region has the DNA TGTGCCAGCAGCTCGGACAGGGGTAATTCACCCCTCCACTTT. This encodes CASSSDRGNSPLHF.

CDR3 amino acids: CSAPGGGTQYF. The DNA of the CDR3 is TGCAGTGCCCCTGGGGGGGGTACGCAGTATTTT. This chain uses TRBV20-1 with TRBJ2-3, with TRBD2 identical over 7 bases. The J segment lost 8 bases and the V segment lost 6 bases, leaving 5 bases of the junction unmatched. CDR3 length equals 11 residues. In germline, CDR1 is DFQATT, CDR2 SNEGSKA (reference sequence).

The rearrangement uses TRBV4-3 and TRBJ1-1; no clear D gene. With 3 bases removed from V and 5 bases from J, the gap between germline ends came to 10 bases. The CDR3 covers 13 residues. Germline V CDR1 and CDR2: LGHNA, YSLEER. The CDR3 loop reads CASSHDPGTEAFF. DNA for the CDR3: TGCGCCAGCAGCCACGACCCAGGAACTGAAGCTTTCTTT.

The chain carries TRBV28 and TRBJ2-7; 8 bases line up with TRBD1. The CDR3 consists of 15 residues. V was clipped by 5 bases and J by 1 base; unmatched bases: 7. The germline gives CDR1 MDHEN, CDR2 SYDVKM. CDR3: CASSPWTGLSYEQYF. The CDR3 nucleotides read TGTGCCAGCAGTCCGTGGACAGGGCTGTCCTACGAGCAGTACTTC.

This clone has more than one count but fewer than ten. This sequence joins TRBV30 and TRBJ1-1; 8 bases fit TRBD1. CDR1 and CDR2 from the germline V gene are GTSNPN and SVGIG (reference sequence). The CDR3 loop spans 13 amino acids. The junction had 3 bases not matched to a gene; V was cut back by 5 bases and J by 1 base. CDR3 DNA sequence: TGTGCCTGGCAAGGACAGGGGAACACTGAAGCTTTCTTT. Protein product: CAWQGQGNTEAFF.

This clone was recorded a few times. V is TRBV4-3 and J is TRBJ2-1; 9 bases match TRBD2. CDR3 length equals 15 residues. J lost 6 bases, V lost 5 bases, and 8 bases had no gene match. The germline V gene has CDR1 LGHNA and CDR2 YSLEER. The CDR3 DNA is TGCGCCAGCAGCTCCGGGACTAGCTGGGCCAATGAGCAGTTCTTC. Residues: CASSSGTSWANEQFF.

The chain links TRBV11-3 to TRBJ2-7, with 7 bases aligning to TRBD2. The CDR3 consists of 15 residues. Germline V gene lookup returns CDR1 SGHNT and CDR2 YENEEA. The V gene end was trimmed by 4 bases and the J gene end by 6 bases; junction bases not matched to a gene: 12. The CDR3 nucleotides read TGTGCCAGCAGCTCACCAGGGAGCGGGGTAACCGAGCAGTACTTC. Its translation is CASSSPGSGVTEQYF.

The CDR3 bases are TGCGCCAGCAGCCAAGATTTTCGGGTTGTCGCGAACACCGGGGAGCTGTTTTTT. This encodes CASSQDFRVVANTGELFF. This chain joins TRBV4-3 and TRBJ2-2; D remains unclear. The germline CDR1 and CDR2 sequences are LGHNA and YSLEER. V was cut by 0 bases and J by 0 bases, with 14 bases left in between. The CDR3 is 18 residues long.